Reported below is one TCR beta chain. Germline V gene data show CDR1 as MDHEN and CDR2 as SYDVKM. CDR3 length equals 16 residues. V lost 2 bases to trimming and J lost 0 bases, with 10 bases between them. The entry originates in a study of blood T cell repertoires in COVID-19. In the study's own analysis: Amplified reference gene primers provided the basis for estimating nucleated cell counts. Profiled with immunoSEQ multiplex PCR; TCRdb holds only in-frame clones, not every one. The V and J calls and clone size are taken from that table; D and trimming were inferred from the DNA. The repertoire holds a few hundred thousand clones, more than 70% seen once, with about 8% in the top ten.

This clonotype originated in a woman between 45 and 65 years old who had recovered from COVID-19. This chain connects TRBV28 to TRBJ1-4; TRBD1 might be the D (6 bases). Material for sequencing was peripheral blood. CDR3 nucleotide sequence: TGTGCCAGCAGTTTAGTCGGACAGTCAACTAATGAAAAACTGTTTTTT. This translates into CASSLVGQSTNEKLFF.